This T cell receptor beta chain is from a study of T cell repertoires in cytomegalovirus infection. Study information: Recently described HLA-C-restricted plus well-studied HLA-B-restricted CMV epitopes were used.

TCRdb fed the reads into MiXCR, producing one record per CDR3 protein. The repertoire consists of approximately 770,000 distinct CDR3 sequences, with 25% to 30% occurring once and the leading ten covering around 13%. At least ten counts were recorded for this clonotype. The antigen remains unidentified. The CDR3 loop spans 16 amino acids. Germline loops: CDR1 SGHVS, CDR2 FQNEAQ. The V and J ends lost 2 bases and 2 bases respectively, with 14 bases between them. This TCR was recovered from a human donor in good health (CMV status not recorded). Some clones in this sample may be carry-over from other donors' samples. This chain links TRBV7-8 with TRBJ2-3; D is perhaps TRBD2 (5 bases). The sample was cultured CD8+ T cells from PBMCs, taken from culture after CMV antigen stimulation. Here the CDR3 reads CASSLQRSYNTDTQYF. Written as DNA, the CDR3 is TGTGCCAGCAGCTTACAGCGGTCGTACAACACAGATACGCAGTATTTT. Drawing the rest from reference TRBV7-8 and TRBJ2-3, the complete variable domain is GAGVSQSPRYKVAKRGQDVALRCDPISGHVSLFWYQQALGQGPEFLTYFQNEAQLDKSGLPSDRFFAERPEGSVSTLKIQRTQQEDSAVYLCASSLQRSYNTDTQYFGPGTRLTVL.